The 8 T cell receptor beta chains below all came from one sample that was sequenced in a study of CD8+CD57+ T cells in acquired aplastic anemia. Those patients picked for sequencing had displayed CD8+CD57+ cell expansion on flow cytometry. Genomic DNA templated the TCR beta VDJ and CDR3 profiling. Using its own MiXCR run on the reads, TCRdb lists one record per CDR3 protein. The profile covers approximately 170,000 distinct CDR3 sequences, with 40% to 55% appearing a single time and 3% to 4% taken by the ten largest. Sample: sorted CD4+, CD8+, or CD8+CD57+ T cells (not recorded which) from PBMCs. The receptors stem from a human donor with aplastic anemia.

The V gene is TRBV10-3, the J gene TRBJ2-2; D not certain. CDR1 is ENHRY and CDR2 is SYGVKD in the germline V gene. This CDR3 is built from 13 residues. With 9 bases removed from V and 0 bases from J, the gap between germline ends came to 8 bases. CDR3 DNA: TGTGCCATAGTATCAGCGAACACCGGGGAGCTGTTTTTT. Its protein product is CAIVSANTGELFF.

This clonotype was counted ten times or more. V gene TRBV30 combines with J gene TRBJ2-3; TRBD2 aligns across 10 bases. This CDR3 is built from 13 residues. The germline V gene encodes CDR1 GTSNPN and CDR2 SVGIG (reference sequence). Trimming at V came to 3 bases and at J to 6 bases, leaving 3 bases not matched to a gene. CDR3 bases: TGTGCCTGGAGCCTAGCGGGAGCTGATACGCAGTATTTT. Protein product: CAWSLAGADTQYF.

The chain combines TRBV6-6 with TRBJ1-3; the D is unclear. CDR3 size: 13 residues. V was trimmed by 6 bases and J by 10 bases, leaving 16 bases between them. Germline-derived CDR1 and CDR2 are MNHNY and SVGAGI (reference sequence). CDR3 sequence reads: CASSRTESYTIYF. The CDR3 DNA reads as TGTGCCAGCAGCCGGACCGAAAGTTATACCATATATTTT.

This clonotype has ten or more counts. The chain recombines TRBV5-1 with TRBJ1-2; 9 nucleotides match TRBD1. V trimming: 0 bases; J trimming: 0 bases; junction bases outside the gene matches: 3. The CDR3 consists of 16 residues. CDR1 SGHRS and CDR2 YFSETQ come from the germline V gene. CDR3 sequence reads: CASSLEGQGPNYGYTF. CDR3 sequence (DNA): TGCGCCAGCAGCTTGGAGGGACAGGGCCCTAACTATGGCTACACCTTC.

This clonotype was seen a single time. The chain recombines TRBV2 with TRBJ1-2, with 12 bases aligning to TRBD1. Trimming at V came to 2 bases and at J to 5 bases, leaving 3 bases not matched to a gene. CDR3 length: 15 residues. CDR1 and CDR2 (germline): SNHLY, FYNNEI. The CDR3 region is CASSESGQGAYGYTF. The CDR3 nucleotides are TGTGCCAGCAGTGAATCGGGACAGGGGGCGTATGGCTACACCTTC. Complete variable domain (other parts from reference TRBV2 and TRBJ1-2): EPEVTQTPSHQVTQMGQEVILRCVPISNHLYFYWYRQILGQKVEFLVSFYNNEISEKSEIFDDQFSVERPDGSNFTLKIRSTKLEDSAMYFCASSESGQGAYGYTFGSGTRLTVV.

The V gene is TRBV20-1, the J gene TRBJ2-5; no firm D call. The CDR3 loop spans 11 amino acids. CDR1 is DFQATT, CDR2 SNEGSKA, per germline (reference sequence). With 3 bases removed from V and 5 bases from J, the gap between germline ends came to 7 bases. The CDR3 sequence is CSARGIETQYF. CDR3 in DNA: TGCAGTGCTAGGGGGATTGAGACCCAGTACTTC.

The table lists this clonotype with a few counts. The chain links TRBV25-1 to TRBJ1-4; 11 bases match TRBD1. V lost 4 bases, J lost 10 bases, and 8 bases stayed unmatched. CDR3 length: 15 residues. CDR1 and CDR2 from the germline V gene are MGHDK and SYGVNS. The CDR3 DNA sequence: TGTGCCAGCAGTGGCCCCGGGACAGGGGGAGGAAAACTGTTTTTT. Encoded protein: CASSGPGTGGGKLFF.

In the case of this clonotype: One end of the junction fails to match germline, which may point to a read error. The gene calls are TRBV10-3 and TRBJ1-1, with no clear D. CDR1 is ENHRY, CDR2 SYGVKD, per germline. This CDR3 has 14 residues. The CDR3 DNA reads as TGTGCCAGCAGTTATATGGGTATGGGAACTGAAGCTTTCTTT. It yields the protein CASSYMGMGTEAFF.